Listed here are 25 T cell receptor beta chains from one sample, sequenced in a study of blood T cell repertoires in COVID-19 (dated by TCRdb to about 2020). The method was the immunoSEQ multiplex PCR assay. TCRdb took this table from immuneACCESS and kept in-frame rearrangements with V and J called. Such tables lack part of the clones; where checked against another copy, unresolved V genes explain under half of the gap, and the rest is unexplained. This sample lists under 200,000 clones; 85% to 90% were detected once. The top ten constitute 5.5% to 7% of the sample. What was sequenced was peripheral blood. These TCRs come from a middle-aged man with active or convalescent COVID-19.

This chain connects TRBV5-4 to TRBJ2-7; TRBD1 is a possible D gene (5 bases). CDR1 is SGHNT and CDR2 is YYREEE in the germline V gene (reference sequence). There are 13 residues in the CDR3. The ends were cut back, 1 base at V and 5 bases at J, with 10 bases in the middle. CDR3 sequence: CASSLPGKDEQYF. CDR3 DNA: TGTGCCAGCAGCTTGCCAGGGAAGGACGAGCAGTACTTC.

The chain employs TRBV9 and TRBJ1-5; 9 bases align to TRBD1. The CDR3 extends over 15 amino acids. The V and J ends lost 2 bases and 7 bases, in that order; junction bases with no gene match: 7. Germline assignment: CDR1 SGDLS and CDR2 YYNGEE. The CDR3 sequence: CASSVTGTGYQPQHF. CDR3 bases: TGTGCCAGCAGCGTTACCGGGACAGGGTACCAGCCCCAGCATTTT.

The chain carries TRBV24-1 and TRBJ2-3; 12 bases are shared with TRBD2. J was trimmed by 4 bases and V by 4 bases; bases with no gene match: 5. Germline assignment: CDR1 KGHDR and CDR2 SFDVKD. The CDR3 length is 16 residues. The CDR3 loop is CATSDPGTSGPDTQYF. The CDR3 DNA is TGTGCCACCAGTGACCCCGGGACTAGCGGGCCAGATACGCAGTATTTT.

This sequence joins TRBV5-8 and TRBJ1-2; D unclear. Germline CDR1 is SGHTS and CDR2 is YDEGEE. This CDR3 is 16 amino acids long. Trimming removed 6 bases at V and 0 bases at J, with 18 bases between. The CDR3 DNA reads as TGTGCCAGCACCCTTCCGTTACGGGAGACTAACTATGGCTACACCTTC. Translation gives CASTLPLRETNYGYTF.

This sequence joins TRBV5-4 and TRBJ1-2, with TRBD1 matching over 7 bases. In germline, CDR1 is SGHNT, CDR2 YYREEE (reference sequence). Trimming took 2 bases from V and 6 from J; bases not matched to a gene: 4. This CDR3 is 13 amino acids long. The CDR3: CASSFRDSDGYTF. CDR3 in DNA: TGTGCCAGCAGCTTCCGGGACAGCGATGGCTACACCTTC. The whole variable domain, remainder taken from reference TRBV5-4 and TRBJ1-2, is ETGVTQSPTHLIKTRGQQVTLRCSSQSGHNTVSWYQQALGQGPQFIFQYYREEENGRGNFPPRFSGLQFPNYSSELNVNALELDDSALYLCASSFRDSDGYTFGSGTRLTVV.

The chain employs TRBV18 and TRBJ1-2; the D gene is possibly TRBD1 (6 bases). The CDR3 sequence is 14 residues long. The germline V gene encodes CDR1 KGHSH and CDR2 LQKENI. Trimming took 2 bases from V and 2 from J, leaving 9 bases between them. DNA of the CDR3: TGTGCCAGCTCACCAGACAGGTTGAACTATGGCTACACCTTC. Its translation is CASSPDRLNYGYTF.

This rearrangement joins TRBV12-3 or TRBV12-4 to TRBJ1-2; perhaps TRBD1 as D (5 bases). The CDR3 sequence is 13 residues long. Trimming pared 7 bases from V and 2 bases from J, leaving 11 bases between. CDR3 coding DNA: TGTGCCAGCACTGCGACAGTAAACTATGGCTACACCTTC. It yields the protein CASTATVNYGYTF.

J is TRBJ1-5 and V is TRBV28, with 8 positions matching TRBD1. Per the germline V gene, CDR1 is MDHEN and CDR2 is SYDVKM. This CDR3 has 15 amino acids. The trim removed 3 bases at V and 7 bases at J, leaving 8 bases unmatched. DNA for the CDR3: TGTGCCAGCAGTTTGCCTGGACAGGGCGGACAGCCCCAGCATTTT. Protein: CASSLPGQGGQPQHF.

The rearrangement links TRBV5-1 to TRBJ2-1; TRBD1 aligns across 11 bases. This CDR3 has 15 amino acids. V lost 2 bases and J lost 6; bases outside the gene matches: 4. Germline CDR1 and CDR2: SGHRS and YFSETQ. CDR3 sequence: CASSLGQGAINEQFF. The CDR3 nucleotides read TGCGCCAGCAGCTTAGGACAGGGGGCAATCAATGAGCAGTTCTTC.

The CDR3 is CATSRDITGELFF. The DNA of the CDR3 is TGTGCCACCAGCAGAGATATCACCGGGGAGCTGTTTTTT. The V and J genes are TRBV15 and TRBJ2-2; the D is unclear. CDR1 is LNHNV and CDR2 is YYDKDF in the germline V gene (reference sequence). The V end lost 0 bases, the J end lost 4 bases, and 3 bases lay between the germline ends. The CDR3 runs to 13 residues.

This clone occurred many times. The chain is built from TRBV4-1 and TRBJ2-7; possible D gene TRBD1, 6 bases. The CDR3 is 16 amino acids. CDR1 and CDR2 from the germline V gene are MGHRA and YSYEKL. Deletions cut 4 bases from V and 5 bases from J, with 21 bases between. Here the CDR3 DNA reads TGCGCCAGCAGCCCCAAGGGGGACACTCGTTCCCACGAGCAGTACTTC. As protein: CASSPKGDTRSHEQYF.

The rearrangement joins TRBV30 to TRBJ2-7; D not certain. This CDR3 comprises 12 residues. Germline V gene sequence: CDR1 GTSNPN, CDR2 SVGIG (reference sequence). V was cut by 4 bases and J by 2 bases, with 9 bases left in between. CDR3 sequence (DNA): TGTGCCTGGATTAACGGAGCCTACGAGCAGTACTTC. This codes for CAWINGAYEQYF.

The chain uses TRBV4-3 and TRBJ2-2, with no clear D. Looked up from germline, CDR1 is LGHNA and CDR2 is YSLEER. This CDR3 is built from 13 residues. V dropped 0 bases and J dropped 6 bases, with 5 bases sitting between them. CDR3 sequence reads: CASSQDPSGELFF. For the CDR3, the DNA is TGCGCCAGCAGCCAAGATCCCTCCGGGGAGCTGTTTTTT.

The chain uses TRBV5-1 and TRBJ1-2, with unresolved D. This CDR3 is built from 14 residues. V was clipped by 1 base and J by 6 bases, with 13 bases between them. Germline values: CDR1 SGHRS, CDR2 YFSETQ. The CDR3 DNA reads TGCGCCAGCAGCTTGATGGCAGTCCCTGATGGCTACACCTTC. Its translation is CASSLMAVPDGYTF.

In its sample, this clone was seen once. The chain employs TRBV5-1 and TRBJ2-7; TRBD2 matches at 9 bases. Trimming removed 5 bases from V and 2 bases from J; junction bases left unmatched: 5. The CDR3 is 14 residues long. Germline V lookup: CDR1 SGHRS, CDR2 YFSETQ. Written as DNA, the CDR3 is TGCGCCAGCAGTAGTAGCGGGAGCCCCTACGAGCAGTACTTC. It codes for CASSSSGSPYEQYF.

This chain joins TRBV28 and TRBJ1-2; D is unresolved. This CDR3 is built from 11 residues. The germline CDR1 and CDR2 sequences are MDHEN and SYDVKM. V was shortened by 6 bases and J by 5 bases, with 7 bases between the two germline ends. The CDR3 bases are TGTGCCAGCAGCCCTCAGTATGGCTACACCTTC. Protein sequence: CASSPQYGYTF.

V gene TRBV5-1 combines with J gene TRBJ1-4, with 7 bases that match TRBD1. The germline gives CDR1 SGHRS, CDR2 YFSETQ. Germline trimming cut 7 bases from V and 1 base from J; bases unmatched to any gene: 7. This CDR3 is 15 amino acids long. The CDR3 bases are TGCGCCAGCGGCCGGGACAGCGGAACTAATGAAAAACTGTTTTTT. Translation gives CASGRDSGTNEKLFF.

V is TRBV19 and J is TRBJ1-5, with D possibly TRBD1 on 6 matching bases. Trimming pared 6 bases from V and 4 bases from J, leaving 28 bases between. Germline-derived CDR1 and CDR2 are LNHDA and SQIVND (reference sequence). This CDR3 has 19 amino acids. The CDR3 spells CASRKEGHNQARFNQPQHF. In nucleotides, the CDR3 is TGTGCCAGTAGGAAAGAGGGACACAATCAAGCGCGGTTTAATCAGCCCCAGCATTTT.

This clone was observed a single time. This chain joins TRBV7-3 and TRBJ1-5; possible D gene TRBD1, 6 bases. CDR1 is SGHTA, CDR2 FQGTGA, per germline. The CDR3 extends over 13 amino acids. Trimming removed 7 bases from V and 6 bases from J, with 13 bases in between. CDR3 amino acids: CASNPQGSQPQHF. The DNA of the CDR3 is TGTGCCAGCAATCCACAGGGTAGTCAGCCCCAGCATTTT.

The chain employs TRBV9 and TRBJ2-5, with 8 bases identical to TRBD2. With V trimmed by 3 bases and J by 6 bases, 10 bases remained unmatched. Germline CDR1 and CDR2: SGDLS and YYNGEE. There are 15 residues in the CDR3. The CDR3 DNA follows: TGTGCCAGCAGCGGTGGAAAAGCGGGGGTAAAGACCCAGTACTTC. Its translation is CASSGGKAGVKTQYF.

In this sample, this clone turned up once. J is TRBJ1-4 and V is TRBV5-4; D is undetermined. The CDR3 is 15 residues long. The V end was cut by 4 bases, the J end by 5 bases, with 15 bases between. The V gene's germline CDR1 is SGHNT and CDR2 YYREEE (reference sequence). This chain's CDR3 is CASSLHVAPNEKLFF. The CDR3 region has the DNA TGTGCCAGCAGCCTCCACGTAGCCCCCAATGAAAAACTGTTTTTT.

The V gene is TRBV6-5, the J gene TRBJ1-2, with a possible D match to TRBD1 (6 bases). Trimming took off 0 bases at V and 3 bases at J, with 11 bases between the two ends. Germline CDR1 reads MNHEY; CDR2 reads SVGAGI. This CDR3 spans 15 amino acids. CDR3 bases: TGTGCCAGCAGTTACTCCACAGGGCAACACTATGGCTACACCTTC. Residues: CASSYSTGQHYGYTF.

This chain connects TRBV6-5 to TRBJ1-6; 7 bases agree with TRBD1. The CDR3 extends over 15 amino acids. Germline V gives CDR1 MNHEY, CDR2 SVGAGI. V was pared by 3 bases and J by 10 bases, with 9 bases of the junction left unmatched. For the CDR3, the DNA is TGTGCCAGCAGTTATCTGACAGGGATGAGGTCACCCCTCCACTTT. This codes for CASSYLTGMRSPLHF.

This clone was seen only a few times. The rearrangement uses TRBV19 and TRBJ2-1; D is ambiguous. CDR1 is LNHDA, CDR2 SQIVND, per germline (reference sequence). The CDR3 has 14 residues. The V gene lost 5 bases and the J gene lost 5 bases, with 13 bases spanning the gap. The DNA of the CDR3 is TGTGCCAGTAGTTTCCCAAACACGAACAATGAGCAGTTCTTC. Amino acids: CASSFPNTNNEQFF.

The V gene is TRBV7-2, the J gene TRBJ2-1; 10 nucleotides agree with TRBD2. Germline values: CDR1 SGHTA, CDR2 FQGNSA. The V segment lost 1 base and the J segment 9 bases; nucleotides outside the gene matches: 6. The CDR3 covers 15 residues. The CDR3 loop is CASSLVLPSGSEQFF. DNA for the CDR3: TGTGCCAGCAGCTTAGTCCTTCCTAGCGGGAGTGAGCAGTTCTTC.